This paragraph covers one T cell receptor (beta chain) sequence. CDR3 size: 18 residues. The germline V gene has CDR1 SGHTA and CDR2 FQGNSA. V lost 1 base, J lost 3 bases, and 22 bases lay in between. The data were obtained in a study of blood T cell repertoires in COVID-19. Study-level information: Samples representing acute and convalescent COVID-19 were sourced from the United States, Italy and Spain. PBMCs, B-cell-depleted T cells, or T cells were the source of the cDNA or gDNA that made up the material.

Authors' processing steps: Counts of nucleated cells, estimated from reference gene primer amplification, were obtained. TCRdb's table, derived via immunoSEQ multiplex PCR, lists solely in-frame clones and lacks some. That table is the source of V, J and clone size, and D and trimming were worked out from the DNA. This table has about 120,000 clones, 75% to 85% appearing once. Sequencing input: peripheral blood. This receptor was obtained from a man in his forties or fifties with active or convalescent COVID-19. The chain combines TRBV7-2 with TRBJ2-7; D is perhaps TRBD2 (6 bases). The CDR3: CASSLEILRDLISYEQYF. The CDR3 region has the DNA TGTGCCAGCAGCTTAGAGATTTTAAGGGACTTGATAAGCTACGAGCAGTACTTC. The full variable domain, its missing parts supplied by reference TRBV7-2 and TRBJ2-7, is GAGVSQSPSNKVTEKGKDVELRCDPISGHTALYWYRQSLGQGLEFLIYFQGNSAPDKSGLPSDRFSAERTGGSVSTLTIQRTQQEDSAVYLCASSLEILRDLISYEQYFGPGTRLTVT.